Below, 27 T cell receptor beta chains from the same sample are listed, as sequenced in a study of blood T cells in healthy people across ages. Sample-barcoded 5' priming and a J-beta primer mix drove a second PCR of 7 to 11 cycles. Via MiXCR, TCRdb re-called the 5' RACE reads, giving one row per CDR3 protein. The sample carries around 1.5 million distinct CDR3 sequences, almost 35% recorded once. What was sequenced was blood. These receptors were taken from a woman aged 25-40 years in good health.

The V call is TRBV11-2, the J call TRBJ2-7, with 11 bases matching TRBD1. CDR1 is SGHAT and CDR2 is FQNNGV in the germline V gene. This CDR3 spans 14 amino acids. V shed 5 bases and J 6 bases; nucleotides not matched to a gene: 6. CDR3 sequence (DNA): TGTGCCAGCAGCCCGGGGGACAGGGGGATCGAGCAGTACTTC. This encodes CASSPGDRGIEQYF.

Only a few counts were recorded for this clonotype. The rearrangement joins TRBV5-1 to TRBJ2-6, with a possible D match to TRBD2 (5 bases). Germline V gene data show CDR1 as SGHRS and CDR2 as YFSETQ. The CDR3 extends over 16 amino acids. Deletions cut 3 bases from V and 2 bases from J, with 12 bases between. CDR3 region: CASSSWTLTGANVLTF. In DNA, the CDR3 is TGCGCCAGCAGCTCCTGGACTTTGACTGGGGCCAACGTCCTGACTTTC.

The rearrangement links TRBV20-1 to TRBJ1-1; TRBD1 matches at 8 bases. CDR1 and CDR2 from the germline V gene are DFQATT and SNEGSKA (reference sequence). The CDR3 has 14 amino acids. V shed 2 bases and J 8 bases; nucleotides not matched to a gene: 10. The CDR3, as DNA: TGCAGTGCTAGATCAACCGACAGGGGAGCGGAAGCTTTCTTT. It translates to CSARSTDRGAEAFF.

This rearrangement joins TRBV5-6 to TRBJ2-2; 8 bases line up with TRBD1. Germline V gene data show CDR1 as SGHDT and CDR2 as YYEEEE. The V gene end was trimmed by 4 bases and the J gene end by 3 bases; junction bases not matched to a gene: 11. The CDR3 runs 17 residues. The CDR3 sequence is CASSIYPGQVYTGELFF. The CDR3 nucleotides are TGTGCCAGCAGCATATACCCGGGACAGGTTTACACCGGGGAGCTGTTTTTT.

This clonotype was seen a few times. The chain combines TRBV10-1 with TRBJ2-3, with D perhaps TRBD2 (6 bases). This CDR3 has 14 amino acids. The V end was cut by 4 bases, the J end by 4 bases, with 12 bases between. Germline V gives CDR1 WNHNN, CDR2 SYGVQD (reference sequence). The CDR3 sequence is CASSVRSGPDTQYF. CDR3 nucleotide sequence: TGCGCCAGCAGTGTTCGCAGCGGGCCAGATACGCAGTATTTT.

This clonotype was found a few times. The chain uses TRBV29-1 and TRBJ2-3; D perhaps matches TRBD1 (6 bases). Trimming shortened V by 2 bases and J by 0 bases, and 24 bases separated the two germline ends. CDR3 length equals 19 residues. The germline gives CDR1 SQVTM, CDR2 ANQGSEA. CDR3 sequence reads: CSVEMYRDTEISSTDTQYF. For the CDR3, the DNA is TGCAGCGTTGAAATGTATCGGGACACAGAAATCTCTAGCACAGATACGCAGTATTTT.

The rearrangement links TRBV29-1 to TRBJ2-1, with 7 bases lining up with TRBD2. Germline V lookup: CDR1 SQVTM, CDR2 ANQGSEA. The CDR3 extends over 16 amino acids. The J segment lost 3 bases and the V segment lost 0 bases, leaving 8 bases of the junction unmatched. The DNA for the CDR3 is TGCAGCGTTGAAGAAGCCGGGACTACCTACTACAATGAGCAGTTCTTC. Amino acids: CSVEEAGTTYYNEQFF.

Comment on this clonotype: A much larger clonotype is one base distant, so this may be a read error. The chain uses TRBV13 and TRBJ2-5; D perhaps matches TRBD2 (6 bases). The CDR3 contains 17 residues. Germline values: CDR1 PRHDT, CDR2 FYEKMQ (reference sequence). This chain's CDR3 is CASSLGRSGTSREAQYF. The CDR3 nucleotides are TGTGCCAGCAGCTTAGGGCGTTCCGGGACTTCGCGAGAGGCCCAGTACTTC.

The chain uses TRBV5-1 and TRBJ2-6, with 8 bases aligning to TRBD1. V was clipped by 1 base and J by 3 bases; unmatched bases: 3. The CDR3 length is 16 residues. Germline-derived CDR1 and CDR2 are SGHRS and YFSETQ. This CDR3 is CASSLQGAFGANVLTF. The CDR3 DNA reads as TGCGCCAGCAGCTTGCAGGGGGCGTTTGGGGCCAACGTCCTGACTTTC.

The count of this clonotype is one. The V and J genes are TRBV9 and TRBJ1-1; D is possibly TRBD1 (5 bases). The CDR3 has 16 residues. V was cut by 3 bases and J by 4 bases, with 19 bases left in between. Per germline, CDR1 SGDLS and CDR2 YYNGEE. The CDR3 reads CASSGSPGTVSTEAFF. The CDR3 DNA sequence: TGTGCCAGCAGCGGGTCCCCTGGGACGGTGAGCACTGAAGCTTTCTTT.

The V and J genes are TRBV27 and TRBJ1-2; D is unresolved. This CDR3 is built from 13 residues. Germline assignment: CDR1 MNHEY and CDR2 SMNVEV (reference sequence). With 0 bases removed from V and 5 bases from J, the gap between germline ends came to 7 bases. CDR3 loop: CASSLSMGYGYTF. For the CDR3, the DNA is TGTGCCAGCAGTTTATCGATGGGGTATGGCTACACCTTC.

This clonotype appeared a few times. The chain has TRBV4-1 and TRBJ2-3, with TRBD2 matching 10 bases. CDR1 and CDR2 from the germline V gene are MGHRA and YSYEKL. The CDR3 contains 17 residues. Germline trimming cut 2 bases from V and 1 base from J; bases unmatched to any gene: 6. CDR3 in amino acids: CASSQHHLAGGTDTQYF. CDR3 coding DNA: TGCGCCAGCAGCCAACATCACCTAGCGGGAGGCACAGATACGCAGTATTTT.

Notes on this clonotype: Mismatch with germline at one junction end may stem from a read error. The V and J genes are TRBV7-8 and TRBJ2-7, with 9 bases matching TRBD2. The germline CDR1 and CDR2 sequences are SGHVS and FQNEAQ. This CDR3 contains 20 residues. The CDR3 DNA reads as TGTGCCAACAGCTCCCGGAGGAGGTTAGCGGGAGACCTTGGGACCTACGAGCAGTACTTC. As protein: CANSSRRRLAGDLGTYEQYF.

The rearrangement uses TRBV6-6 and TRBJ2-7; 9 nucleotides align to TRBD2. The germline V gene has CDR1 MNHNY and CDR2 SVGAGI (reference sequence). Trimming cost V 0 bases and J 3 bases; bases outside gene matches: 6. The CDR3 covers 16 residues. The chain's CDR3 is CASSYSASGTDYEQYF. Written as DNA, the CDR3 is TGTGCCAGCAGTTACTCGGCTAGCGGGACCGACTACGAGCAGTACTTC.

The CDR3, as DNA: TGTGCCAGCAGGATCAATAGCGGGGGGAAAACAGATACGCAGTATTTT. It is translated as CASRINSGGKTDTQYF. J is TRBJ2-3 and V is TRBV2; TRBD2 matches 10 bases. Germline CDR1 SNHLY, CDR2 FYNNEI. Trimming removed 6 bases from V and 3 bases from J; junction bases left unmatched: 9. The CDR3 is 16 residues long.

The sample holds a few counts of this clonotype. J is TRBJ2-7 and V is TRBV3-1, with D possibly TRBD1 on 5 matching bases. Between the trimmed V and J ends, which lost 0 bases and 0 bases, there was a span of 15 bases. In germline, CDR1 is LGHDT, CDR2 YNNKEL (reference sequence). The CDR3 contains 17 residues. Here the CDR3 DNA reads TGTGCCAGCAGCCAAGACATAACCCCGACAGACTCCTACGAGCAGTACTTC. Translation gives CASSQDITPTDSYEQYF.

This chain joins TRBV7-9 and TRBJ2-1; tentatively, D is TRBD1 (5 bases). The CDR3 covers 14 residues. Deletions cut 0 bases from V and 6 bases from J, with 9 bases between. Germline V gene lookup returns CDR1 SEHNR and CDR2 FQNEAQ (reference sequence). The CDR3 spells CASSLAAGRNEQFF. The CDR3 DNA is TGTGCCAGCAGCTTAGCGGCAGGGCGCAATGAGCAGTTCTTC.

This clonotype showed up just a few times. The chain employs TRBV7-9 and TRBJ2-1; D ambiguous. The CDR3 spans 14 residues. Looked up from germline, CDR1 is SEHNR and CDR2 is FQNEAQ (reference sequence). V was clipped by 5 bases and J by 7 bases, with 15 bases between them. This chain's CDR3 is CASSHLDGRNEQFF. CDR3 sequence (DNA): TGTGCCAGCAGCCATTTAGACGGCAGGAATGAGCAGTTCTTC.

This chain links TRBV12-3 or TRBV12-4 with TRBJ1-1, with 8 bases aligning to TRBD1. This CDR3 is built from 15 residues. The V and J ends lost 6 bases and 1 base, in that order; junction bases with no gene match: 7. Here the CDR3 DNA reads TGTGCCAGCAGAGACAGGGGATGGGGGAACACTGAAGCTTTCTTT. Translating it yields CASRDRGWGNTEAFF.

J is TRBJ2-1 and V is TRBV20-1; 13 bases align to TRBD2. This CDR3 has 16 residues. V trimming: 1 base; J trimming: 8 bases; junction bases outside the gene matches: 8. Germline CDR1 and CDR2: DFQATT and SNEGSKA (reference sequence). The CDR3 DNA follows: TGCAGTGCTAGAGGCCAAACTAGCGGGGGGGCCTATGAGCAGTTCTTC. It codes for CSARGQTSGGAYEQFF.

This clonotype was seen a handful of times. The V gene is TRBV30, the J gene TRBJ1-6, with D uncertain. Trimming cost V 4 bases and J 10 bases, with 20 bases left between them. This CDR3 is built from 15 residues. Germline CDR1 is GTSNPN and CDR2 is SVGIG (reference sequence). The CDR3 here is CAWTSSGSWGSPLHF. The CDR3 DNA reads TGTGCCTGGACCAGCTCTGGAAGTTGGGGATCACCCCTCCACTTT. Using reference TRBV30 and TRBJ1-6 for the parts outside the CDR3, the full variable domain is SQTIHQWPATLVQPVGSPLSLECTVEGTSNPNLYWYRQAAGRGLQLLFYSVGIGQISSEVPQNLSASRPQDRQFILSSKKLLLSDSGFYLCAWTSSGSWGSPLHFGNGTRLTVT.

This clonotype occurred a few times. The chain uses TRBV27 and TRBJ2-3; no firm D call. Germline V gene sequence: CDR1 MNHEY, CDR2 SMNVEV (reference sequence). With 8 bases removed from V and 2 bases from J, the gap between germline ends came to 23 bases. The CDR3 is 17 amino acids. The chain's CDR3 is CASLELEVPSYTDTQYF. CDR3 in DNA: TGTGCCAGCTTGGAACTTGAGGTCCCGTCGTACACAGATACGCAGTATTTT.

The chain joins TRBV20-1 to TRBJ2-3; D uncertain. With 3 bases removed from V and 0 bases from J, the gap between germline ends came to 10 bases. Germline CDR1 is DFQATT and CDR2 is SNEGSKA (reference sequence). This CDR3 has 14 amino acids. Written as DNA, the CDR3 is TGCAGTGCTAGCTGGCCCTCTAGCACAGATACGCAGTATTTT. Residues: CSASWPSSTDTQYF.

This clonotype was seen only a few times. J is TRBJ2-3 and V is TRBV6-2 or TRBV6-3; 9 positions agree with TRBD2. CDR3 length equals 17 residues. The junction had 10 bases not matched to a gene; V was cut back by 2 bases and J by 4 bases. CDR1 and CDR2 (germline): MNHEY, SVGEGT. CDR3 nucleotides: TGTGCCAGCAGTTACCGATTTAGCGGGAGAGGCGCAGATACGCAGTATTTT. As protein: CASSYRFSGRGADTQYF.

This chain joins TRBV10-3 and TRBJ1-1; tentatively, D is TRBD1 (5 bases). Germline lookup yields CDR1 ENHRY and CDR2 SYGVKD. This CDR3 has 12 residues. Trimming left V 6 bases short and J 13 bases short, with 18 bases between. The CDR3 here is CAIREGTAFVFF. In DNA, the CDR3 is TGTGCCATCAGAGAAGGGACGGCTTTTGTTTTCTTT.

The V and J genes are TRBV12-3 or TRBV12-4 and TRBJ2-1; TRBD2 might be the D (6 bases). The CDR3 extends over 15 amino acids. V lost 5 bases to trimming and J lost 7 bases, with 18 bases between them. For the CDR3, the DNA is TGTGCCAGCAGTCGAGCGCGGGGCCATTTGAATGAGCAGTTCTTC. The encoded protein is CASSRARGHLNEQFF.

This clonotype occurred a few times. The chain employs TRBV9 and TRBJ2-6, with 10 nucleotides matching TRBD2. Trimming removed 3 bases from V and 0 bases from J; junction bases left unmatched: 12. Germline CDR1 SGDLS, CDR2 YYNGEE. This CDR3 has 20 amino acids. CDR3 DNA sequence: TGTGCCAGCAGCGCCAGGACCGGGACTAGCGAAAGCTCTGGGGCCAACGTCCTGACTTTC. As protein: CASSARTGTSESSGANVLTF. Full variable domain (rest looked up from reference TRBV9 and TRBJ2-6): DSGVTQTPKHLITATGQRVTLRCSPRSGDLSVYWYQQSLDQGLQFLIQYYNGEERAKGNILERFSAQQFPDLHSELNLSSLELGDSALYFCASSARTGTSESSGANVLTFGAGSRLTVL.